This T cell receptor (beta chain) emerged from a study of cytomegalovirus exposure and HLA in healthy donors. This CDR3 is 16 amino acids long. J lost 8 bases, V lost 4 bases, and 7 bases had no gene match. Germline V lookup: CDR1 SGHAT, CDR2 FQNNGV. With 60 Vbeta and 13 Jbeta primers, the PCR was carried out. Profiling relied on immunoSEQ multiplex PCR, and the TCRdb table lists in-frame clones only, not all of them. The sample features about 120,000 clones, with more than 3% in its top ten. The rearrangement joins TRBV11-2 to TRBJ1-6; 11 bases fit TRBD1. Input material: PBMCs. This TCR was sampled from a man aged 25-45 years in good health and CMV-seronegative. The CDR3 DNA follows: TGTGCCAGCAGCTCCCGACCGGGACAGGGGGATTCACCCCTCCACTTT. Translated: CASSSRPGQGDSPLHF.